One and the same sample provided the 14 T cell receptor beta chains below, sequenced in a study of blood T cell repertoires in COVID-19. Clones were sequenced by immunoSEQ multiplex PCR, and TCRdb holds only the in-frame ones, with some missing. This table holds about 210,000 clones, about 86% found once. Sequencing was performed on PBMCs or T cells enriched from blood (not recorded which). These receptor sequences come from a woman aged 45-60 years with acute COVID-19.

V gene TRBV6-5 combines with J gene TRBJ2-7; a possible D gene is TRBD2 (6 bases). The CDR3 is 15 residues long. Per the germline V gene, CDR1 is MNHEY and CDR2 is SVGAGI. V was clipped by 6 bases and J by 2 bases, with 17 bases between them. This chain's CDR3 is CASSKTSLGTYEQYF. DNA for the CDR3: TGTGCCAGCAGCAAGACTAGTCTGGGAACCTACGAGCAGTACTTC.

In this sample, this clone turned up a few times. The CDR3 region has the DNA TGTGCCAGCAGGCTAACCGGGACAGCCACCTACGAGCAGTACTTC. This codes for CASRLTGTATYEQYF. This chain joins TRBV6-5 and TRBJ2-7; 7 bases map to TRBD1. The length of the CDR3 is 15 residues. Germline CDR1 and CDR2: MNHEY and SVGAGI. The V and J ends lost 6 bases and 2 bases, in that order; junction bases with no gene match: 10.

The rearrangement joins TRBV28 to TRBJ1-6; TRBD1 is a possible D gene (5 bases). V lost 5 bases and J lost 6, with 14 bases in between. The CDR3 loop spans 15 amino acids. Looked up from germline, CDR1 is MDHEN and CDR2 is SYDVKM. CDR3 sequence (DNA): TGTGCCAGCAGTGCCGCGGGACGAACTAATTCACCCCTCCACTTT. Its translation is CASSAAGRTNSPLHF. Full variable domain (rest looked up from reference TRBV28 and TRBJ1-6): DVKVTQSSRYLVKRTGEKVFLECVQDMDHENMFWYRQDPGLGLRLIYFSYDVKMKEKGDIPEGYSVSREKKERFSLILESASTNQTSMYLCASSAAGRTNSPLHFGNGTRLTVT.

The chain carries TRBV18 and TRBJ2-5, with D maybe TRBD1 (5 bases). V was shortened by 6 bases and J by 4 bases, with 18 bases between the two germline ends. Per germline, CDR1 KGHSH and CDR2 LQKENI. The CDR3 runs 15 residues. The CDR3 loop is CASSKTAQGAETQYF. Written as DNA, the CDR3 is TGTGCCAGCTCGAAGACAGCACAAGGGGCAGAGACCCAGTACTTC.

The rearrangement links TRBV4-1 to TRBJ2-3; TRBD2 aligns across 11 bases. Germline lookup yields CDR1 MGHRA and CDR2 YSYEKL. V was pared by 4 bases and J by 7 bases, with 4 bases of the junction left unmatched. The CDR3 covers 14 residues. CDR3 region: CASSPSGGLNTQYF. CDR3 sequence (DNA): TGCGCCAGCAGCCCTAGCGGGGGGTTAAATACGCAGTATTTT.

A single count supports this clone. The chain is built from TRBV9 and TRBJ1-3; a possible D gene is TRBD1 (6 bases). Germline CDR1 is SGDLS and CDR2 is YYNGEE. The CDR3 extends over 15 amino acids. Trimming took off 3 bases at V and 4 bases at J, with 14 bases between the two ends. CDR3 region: CASSEDSQAGNTIYF. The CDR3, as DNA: TGTGCCAGCAGCGAGGACAGTCAGGCCGGAAACACCATATATTTT.

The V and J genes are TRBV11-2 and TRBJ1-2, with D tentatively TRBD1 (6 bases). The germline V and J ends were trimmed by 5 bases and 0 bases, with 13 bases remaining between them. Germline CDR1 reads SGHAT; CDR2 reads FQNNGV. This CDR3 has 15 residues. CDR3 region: CASSVGGLANYGYTF. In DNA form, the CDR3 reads TGTGCCAGCAGCGTCGGGGGGCTAGCTAACTATGGCTACACCTTC.

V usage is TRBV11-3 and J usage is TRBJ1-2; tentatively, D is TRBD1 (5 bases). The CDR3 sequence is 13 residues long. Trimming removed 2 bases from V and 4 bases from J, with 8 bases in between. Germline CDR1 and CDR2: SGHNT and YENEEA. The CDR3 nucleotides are TGTGCCAGCAGCTTAACGGGGGGCTATGGCTACACCTTC. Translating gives CASSLTGGYGYTF.

The CDR3 sequence: CASSLVGVTYNEQFF. CDR3 DNA sequence: TGTGCCAGCAGCTTGGTCGGGGTTACGTACAATGAGCAGTTCTTC. This sequence joins TRBV5-6 and TRBJ2-1, with a possible D match to TRBD2 (5 bases). The germline gives CDR1 SGHDT, CDR2 YYEEEE. The CDR3 extends over 15 amino acids. Deletions cut 0 bases from V and 4 bases from J, with 11 bases between.

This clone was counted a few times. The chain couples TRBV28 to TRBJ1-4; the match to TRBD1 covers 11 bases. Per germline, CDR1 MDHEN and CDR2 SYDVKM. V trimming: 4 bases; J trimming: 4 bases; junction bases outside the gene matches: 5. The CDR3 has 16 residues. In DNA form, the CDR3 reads TGTGCCAGCAGTTGGACAGGGGGCAAGGTTAATGAAAAACTGTTTTTT. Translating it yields CASSWTGGKVNEKLFF.

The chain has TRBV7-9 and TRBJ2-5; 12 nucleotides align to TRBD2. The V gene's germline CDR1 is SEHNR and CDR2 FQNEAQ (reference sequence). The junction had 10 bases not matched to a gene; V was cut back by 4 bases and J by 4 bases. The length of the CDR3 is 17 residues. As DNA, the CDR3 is TGTGCCAGCAGCTGGGCTAGCGGGGGGGCACTAGGAGAGACCCAGTACTTC. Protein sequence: CASSWASGGALGETQYF.

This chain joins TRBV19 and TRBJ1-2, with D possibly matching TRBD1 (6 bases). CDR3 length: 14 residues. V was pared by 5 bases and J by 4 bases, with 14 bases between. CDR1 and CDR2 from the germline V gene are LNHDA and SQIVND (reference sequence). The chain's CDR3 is CASSAGQRLYGYTF. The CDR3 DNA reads TGTGCCAGTAGTGCCGGACAGCGTCTCTATGGCTACACCTTC.

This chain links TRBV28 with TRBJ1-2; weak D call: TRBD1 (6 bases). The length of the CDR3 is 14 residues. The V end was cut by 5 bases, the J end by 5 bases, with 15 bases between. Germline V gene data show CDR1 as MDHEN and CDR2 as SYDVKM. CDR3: CASSPRGRGYGYTF. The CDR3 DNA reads TGTGCCAGCAGTCCCCGAGGAAGGGGGTATGGCTACACCTTC.

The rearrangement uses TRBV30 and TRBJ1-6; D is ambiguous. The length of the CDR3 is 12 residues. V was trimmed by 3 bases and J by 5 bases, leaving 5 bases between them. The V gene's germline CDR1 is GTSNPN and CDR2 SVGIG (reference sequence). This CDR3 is CAWSINNSPLHF. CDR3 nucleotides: TGTGCCTGGAGCATCAATAATTCACCCCTCCACTTT.